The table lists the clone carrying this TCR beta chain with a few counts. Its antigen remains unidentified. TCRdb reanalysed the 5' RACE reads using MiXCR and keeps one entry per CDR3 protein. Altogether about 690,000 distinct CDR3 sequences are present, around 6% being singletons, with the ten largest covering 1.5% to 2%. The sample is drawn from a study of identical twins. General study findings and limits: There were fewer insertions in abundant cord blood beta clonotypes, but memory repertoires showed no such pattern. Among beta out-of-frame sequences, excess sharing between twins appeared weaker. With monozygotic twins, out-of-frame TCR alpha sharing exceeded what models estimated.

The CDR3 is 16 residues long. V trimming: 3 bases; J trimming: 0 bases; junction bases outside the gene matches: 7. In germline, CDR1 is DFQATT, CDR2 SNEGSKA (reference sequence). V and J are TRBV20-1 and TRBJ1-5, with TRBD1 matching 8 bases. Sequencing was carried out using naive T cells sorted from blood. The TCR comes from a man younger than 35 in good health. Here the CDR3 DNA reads TGCAGTGCTAGTCGTGACAGGGGCTATAGCAATCAGCCCCAGCATTTT. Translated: CSASRDRGYSNQPQHF.